This paragraph covers one TCR beta chain sequence. The antigen is undetermined. The record originates from a study of cytomegalovirus exposure and HLA in healthy donors. Broader study findings: Later on, an analysis showed TCR association rates differing by HLA locus, with DRB1 the most and HLA-C the fewest. The study reported that TCR beta sequences accurately predicted HLA-A and HLA-B alleles in most subjects.

The PCR contained 60 Vbeta and 13 Jbeta primers. Data came from immunoSEQ multiplex PCR; TCRdb stores just in-frame clones and leaves some out. In the table there are 300,000 or so clones, roughly 81% of which are singletons. This clonotype was obtained from a woman between 40 and 50 years old in good health and CMV-seropositive. The sample taken for sequencing was PBMCs.

CDR3 in amino acids: CASSSWGQEDEQFF. Here the CDR3 DNA reads TGTGCCAGCAGTTCCTGGGGGCAGGAAGATGAGCAGTTCTTC. This chain joins TRBV6-5 and TRBJ2-1; tentatively, D is TRBD1 (6 bases). Deletions cut 4 bases from V and 8 bases from J, with 15 bases between. CDR1 MNHEY and CDR2 SVGAGI come from the germline V gene. CDR3 length: 14 amino acids.